A single T cell receptor (beta chain) is shown here with its context. Its specificity is unknown. This record comes from a study of T cells expressing NK-cell markers. Overall study context: The TCR beta repertoires were obtained from sorted CD3+CD56+NKG2C+, CD3+CD56+NKG2C- and CD3+CD56-NKG2C+ T cells. Most of the eight sequenced donors were classified as HCMV-seropositive, and one was classified as seronegative. Notes on the study in general: The study found dominant NKG2C+ clonotypes at 1.0-7.0% of CD8+ T cells in about six donors. The study found these clonotypes also leading the CD3+CD56-NKG2C+ fraction in a few donors.

TCRdb reprocessed the 5' RACE reads and keeps a single row for each CDR3 protein, giving no DNA. In all, the sample yields some 500,000 distinct CDR3 sequences. The germline gives CDR1 LGHDT, CDR2 YNNKEL (reference sequence). This CDR3 is built from 15 residues. The sample was blood T cells: a sorted CD56 or NKG2C T cell subset, CD4+ or CD8+ T cells, or bulk PBMC T cells (not recorded which). The chain is built from TRBV3-1 and TRBJ2-1; TCRdb selects TRBD1, and the lack of DNA leaves this call unchecked. The source of this sequence is a woman aged 45-60 years in good health. CDR3 residues: CASSQPLGTGNEQFF.